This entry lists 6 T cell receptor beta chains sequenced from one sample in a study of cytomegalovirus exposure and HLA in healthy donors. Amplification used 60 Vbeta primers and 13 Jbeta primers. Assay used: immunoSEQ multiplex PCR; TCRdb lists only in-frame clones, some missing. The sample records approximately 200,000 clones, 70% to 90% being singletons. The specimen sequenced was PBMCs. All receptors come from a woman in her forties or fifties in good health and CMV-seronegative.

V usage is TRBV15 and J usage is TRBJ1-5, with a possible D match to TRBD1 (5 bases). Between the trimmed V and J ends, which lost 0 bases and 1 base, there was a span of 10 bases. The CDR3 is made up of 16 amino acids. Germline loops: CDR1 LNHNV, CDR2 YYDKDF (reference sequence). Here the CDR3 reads CATSREGRESNQPQHF. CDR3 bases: TGTGCCACCAGCAGAGAGGGCAGGGAAAGCAATCAGCCCCAGCATTTT.

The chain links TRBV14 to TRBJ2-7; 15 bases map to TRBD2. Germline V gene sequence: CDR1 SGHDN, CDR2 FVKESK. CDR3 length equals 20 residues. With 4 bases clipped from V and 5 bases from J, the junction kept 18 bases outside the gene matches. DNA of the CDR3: TGTGCCAGCAGCCCACGATCAGAGACCCGGACTAGCGGGAGGGAGGACGAGCAGTACTTC. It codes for CASSPRSETRTSGREDEQYF.

DNA of the CDR3: TGTGCCAGCAGACTAGACGGATACAATGAGCAGTTCTTC. As protein: CASRLDGYNEQFF. The chain uses TRBV6-5 and TRBJ2-1; D might be TRBD2 (5 bases). Deletions cut 6 bases from V and 4 bases from J, with 10 bases between. CDR1 and CDR2 from the germline V gene are MNHEY and SVGAGI. The CDR3 consists of 13 residues.

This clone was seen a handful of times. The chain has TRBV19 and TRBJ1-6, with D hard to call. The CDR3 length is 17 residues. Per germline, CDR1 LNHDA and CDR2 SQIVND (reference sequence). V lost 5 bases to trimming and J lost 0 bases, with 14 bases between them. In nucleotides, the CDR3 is TGTGCCAGTAGTGATGCTGAGGCCAGCTCCTATAATTCACCCCTCCACTTT. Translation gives CASSDAEASSYNSPLHF.

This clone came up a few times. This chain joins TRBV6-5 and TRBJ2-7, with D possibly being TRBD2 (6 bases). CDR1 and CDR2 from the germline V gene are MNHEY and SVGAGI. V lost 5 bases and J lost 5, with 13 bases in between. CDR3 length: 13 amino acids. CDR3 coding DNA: TGTGCCAGCAGTCCGAGACTAGTCGACGAGCAGTACTTC. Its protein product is CASSPRLVDEQYF.

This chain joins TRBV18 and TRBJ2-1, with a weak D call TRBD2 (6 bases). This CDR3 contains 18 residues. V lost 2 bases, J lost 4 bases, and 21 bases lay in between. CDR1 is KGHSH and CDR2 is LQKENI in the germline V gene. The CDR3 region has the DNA TGTGCCAGCTCACCAGTACAACTTTTAGCGGAAACTTACAATGAGCAGTTCTTC. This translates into CASSPVQLLAETYNEQFF.